This TCR beta chain was observed in a study of response to subunit inactivated influenza vaccine. TCRdb reprocessed the RT-PCR reads with MiXCR, giving one entry per CDR3 protein. The sample lists almost 250,000 distinct CDR3 sequences, approximately 12% seen once, with under 10% in the top ten. Germline V lookup: CDR1 SGHTA, CDR2 FQGTGA. This CDR3 spans 13 amino acids. Trimming stripped 4 bases from V and 4 bases from J, with 10 bases between. This clonotype has a count of ten or more. The source material was non-naive T cells sorted from PBMCs, sampled 14 days before vaccination. This TCR derives from a man between 45 and 60 years old who received an inactivated influenza vaccine. This rearrangement joins TRBV7-3 to TRBJ2-5; D may be TRBD2 (5 bases). CDR3 bases: TGTGCCAGCAGCTCCCGGGGTGGAGAGACCCAGTACTTC. Its protein is CASSSRGGETQYF.